The 21 T cell receptor beta chains below were found in one sample sequenced in a study of graft-versus-host responses after intestinal transplantation. Generated by immunoSEQ multiplex PCR, the TCRdb table keeps only in-frame clones and is missing some. The table records 95,000 to 110,000 clones, over 85% of them present only once. These receptors' targets are unknown. The starting material was unstimulated CD8+ T cells sorted from spleen or lymph node cells, obtained before intestinal transplant. The receptors were sampled from a human donor who received an intestinal transplant.

The table lists this clone with a few counts. V usage is TRBV4-1 and J usage is TRBJ2-7; TRBD2 might be the D (6 bases). V was clipped by 1 base and J by 0 bases, with 10 bases between them. CDR3 length: 15 amino acids. The germline V gene encodes CDR1 MGHRA and CDR2 YSYEKL. The CDR3 here is CASSQGRGTSYEQYF. DNA of the CDR3: TGCGCCAGCAGCCAAGGGAGGGGAACCTCCTACGAGCAGTACTTC.

The V call is TRBV6-1, the J call TRBJ1-4, with D unresolved. Germline CDR1 is MNHNS and CDR2 is SASEGT. The CDR3 totals 12 residues. Trimming removed 1 base from V and 8 bases from J, with 5 bases in between. The CDR3 region is CASSEGSEKLFF. As DNA, the CDR3 is TGTGCCAGCAGTGAAGGGTCGGAAAAACTGTTTTTT.

The chain has TRBV14 and TRBJ2-2; unclear D gene. Trimming cost V 1 base and J 6 bases, with 6 bases left between them. The CDR3 covers 13 residues. From germline, CDR1 is SGHDN and CDR2 FVKESK. The CDR3 DNA reads TGTGCCAGCAGCCAAGGGTTGTCCGGGGAGCTGTTTTTT. This translates into CASSQGLSGELFF.

This chain uses TRBV10-1 with TRBJ2-3; 15 nucleotides match TRBD2. This CDR3 has 18 residues. Germline V gives CDR1 WNHNN, CDR2 SYGVQD (reference sequence). Germline trimming cut 9 bases from V and 2 bases from J; bases unmatched to any gene: 12. This CDR3 is CASTLEGLAGGITDTQYF. The CDR3 DNA follows: TGCGCCAGTACCCTGGAGGGACTAGCGGGGGGAATCACAGATACGCAGTATTTT.

The rearrangement links TRBV7-9 to TRBJ1-1; possibly TRBD1 for D (5 bases). CDR1 is SEHNR and CDR2 is FQNEAQ in the germline V gene (reference sequence). V was clipped by 2 bases and J by 4 bases, with 11 bases between them. The CDR3 length is 14 residues. The CDR3 loop reads CASSLYAGGTEAFF. DNA of the CDR3: TGTGCCAGCAGCTTATACGCCGGGGGCACTGAAGCTTTCTTT.

This chain uses TRBV2 with TRBJ2-3; 8 nucleotides match TRBD2. The CDR3 runs to 17 residues. V was pared by 3 bases and J by 1 base, with 9 bases of the junction left unmatched. Per germline, CDR1 SNHLY and CDR2 FYNNEI. The CDR3 reads CASSEIRGGRGTDTQYF. For the CDR3, the DNA is TGTGCCAGCAGTGAGATACGGGGGGGCCGCGGCACAGATACGCAGTATTTT.

The chain carries TRBV7-9 and TRBJ1-6; no definite D call. V was cut by 7 bases and J by 0 bases, with 19 bases left in between. From germline, CDR1 is SEHNR and CDR2 FQNEAQ (reference sequence). The CDR3 is 18 amino acids. In DNA form, the CDR3 reads TGTGCCAGCACCGAAGAGGGAAGGTTCGTCTCCTATAATTCACCCCTCCACTTT. This translates into CASTEEGRFVSYNSPLHF.

V is TRBV4-1 and J is TRBJ2-7, with D perhaps matching TRBD1 (5 bases). With 1 base removed from V and 5 bases from J, the gap between germline ends came to 18 bases. CDR3 length: 16 residues. CDR1 is MGHRA, CDR2 YSYEKL, per germline. Here the CDR3 DNA reads TGCGCCAGCAGCCAAGTTCTCGGTCAGGAAGGGGACGAGCAGTACTTC. Its protein product is CASSQVLGQEGDEQYF.

This clone was counted a few times. The chain employs TRBV6-6 and TRBJ1-1; D remains unclear. V gave up 11 bases and J gave up 1 base, with 5 bases separating them. The CDR3 runs to 10 residues. CDR1 and CDR2 from the germline V gene are MNHNY and SVGAGI (reference sequence). CDR3 sequence reads: CAAKNTEAFF. The CDR3 region has the DNA TGTGCCGCTAAGAACACTGAAGCTTTCTTT.

The rearrangement uses TRBV7-9 and TRBJ2-5; 9 bases agree with TRBD2. Per germline, CDR1 SEHNR and CDR2 FQNEAQ (reference sequence). After removal of 5 bases from V and 0 bases from J, the junction contained 10 bases not matched to a gene. The CDR3 is 17 residues long. CDR3 region: CASSPKMASGDQETQYF. The CDR3 DNA reads as TGTGCCAGCAGCCCAAAAATGGCTAGCGGGGACCAAGAGACCCAGTACTTC.

The genes are TRBV20-1 and TRBJ2-1, with D uncertain. CDR1 is DFQATT, CDR2 SNEGSKA, per germline (reference sequence). Trimming shortened V by 4 bases and J by 8 bases, and 6 bases separated the two germline ends. The CDR3 sequence is 10 residues long. DNA of the CDR3: TGCAGTGCTATAGAATATGAGCAGTTCTTC. Translation gives CSAIEYEQFF.

J is TRBJ1-2 and V is TRBV4-1; perhaps TRBD1 as D (5 bases). This CDR3 comprises 16 residues. The germline gives CDR1 MGHRA, CDR2 YSYEKL. Between the trimmed V and J ends, which lost 4 bases and 8 bases, there was a span of 23 bases. This chain's CDR3 is CASSLDFRTGGKGYTF. CDR3 coding DNA: TGCGCCAGCAGCCTAGATTTTCGGACGGGGGGTAAGGGCTACACCTTC.

The chain uses TRBV6-5 and TRBJ2-2; D not resolved. V lost 2 bases and J lost 6, with 10 bases in between. The V gene's germline CDR1 is MNHEY and CDR2 SVGAGI. The CDR3 extends over 14 amino acids. Here the CDR3 reads CASSYSRTAGELFF. CDR3 bases: TGTGCCAGCAGTTACAGCCGAACAGCCGGGGAGCTGTTTTTT.

The chain has TRBV10-3 and TRBJ2-3; 13 bases match TRBD2. Germline V lookup: CDR1 ENHRY, CDR2 SYGVKD. The CDR3 is 14 residues long. V dropped 10 bases and J dropped 6; count of bases not matched to a gene: 7. CDR3 residues: CATSLTSGRDTQYF. The CDR3 DNA follows: TGTGCCACCTCATTGACTAGCGGGAGGGATACGCAGTATTTT.

The V gene is TRBV25-1, the J gene TRBJ2-7; TRBD1 aligns across 10 bases. CDR1 and CDR2 (germline): MGHDK, SYGVNS. This CDR3 contains 15 residues. V gave up 1 base and J gave up 3 bases; unmatched junction bases: 3. The CDR3 sequence: CASSELGTGDYEQYF. The CDR3 bases are TGTGCCAGCAGTGAATTAGGGACAGGGGACTACGAGCAGTACTTC.

V is TRBV6-6 and J is TRBJ1-1; 10 nucleotides line up with TRBD1. The CDR3 is 15 residues long. Germline values: CDR1 MNHNY, CDR2 SVGAGI (reference sequence). V gave up 5 bases and J gave up 5 bases; unmatched junction bases: 8. The CDR3 sequence: CASSIRQGARTEAFF. CDR3 sequence (DNA): TGTGCCAGCAGTATCCGACAGGGGGCGAGGACTGAAGCTTTCTTT.

This chain links TRBV7-6 with TRBJ1-6; the D is unclear. CDR3 length: 14 amino acids. Germline lookup yields CDR1 SGHVS and CDR2 FNYEAQ. V dropped 1 base and J dropped 6 bases, with 7 bases sitting between them. CDR3 amino acids: CASSLESPNSPLHF. In nucleotides, the CDR3 is TGTGCCAGCAGCTTAGAGTCCCCTAATTCACCCCTCCACTTT.

This clone came up once. The rearrangement links TRBV6-1 to TRBJ2-2, with D maybe TRBD1 (6 bases). CDR3 length equals 13 residues. Trimming took off 7 bases at V and 5 bases at J, with 11 bases between the two ends. Germline V gene sequence: CDR1 MNHNS, CDR2 SASEGT. The CDR3 loop is CASKGGGTGELFF. CDR3 DNA: TGTGCCAGCAAAGGGGGTGGAACCGGGGAGCTGTTTTTT.

V and J are TRBV6-1 and TRBJ2-7, with TRBD1 identical over 9 bases. The ends lost 0 bases at V and 3 bases at J; junction bases unmatched: 12. The CDR3 sequence is 18 residues long. Germline V lookup: CDR1 MNHNS, CDR2 SASEGT. CDR3 region: CASSEAQPFRTGDYEQYF. The CDR3 region has the DNA TGTGCCAGCAGTGAAGCGCAACCGTTCCGGACAGGGGACTACGAGCAGTACTTC.

The chain has TRBV29-1 and TRBJ2-3, with 10 bases that match TRBD2. Germline CDR1 and CDR2: SQVTM and ANQGSEA. The CDR3 is made up of 16 amino acids. The V gene end was trimmed by 0 bases and the J gene end by 5 bases; junction bases not matched to a gene: 8. The DNA for the CDR3 is TGCAGCGTTGAAGACGTACAGCGGGGGGGCCAAGATACGCAGTATTTT. Amino acids: CSVEDVQRGGQDTQYF.

This clone came up once. The gene calls are TRBV4-1 and TRBJ2-7; TRBD1 is a possible D gene (6 bases). Looked up from germline, CDR1 is MGHRA and CDR2 is YSYEKL. Trimming cost V 5 bases and J 2 bases, with 13 bases left between them. This CDR3 is 14 amino acids long. For the CDR3, the DNA is TGCGCCAGCAGCACTGGGACAAGCACCTACGAGCAGTACTTC. This sequence encodes CASSTGTSTYEQYF.